The sequence of this T cell receptor beta chain was determined in a study of blood T cell repertoires in COVID-19. The overall study: Samples representing acute and convalescent COVID-19 were sourced from the United States, Italy and Spain. The cDNA or gDNA used as material had been derived from T cells, B-cell-depleted T cells, or PBMCs.

Germline assignment: CDR1 MNHEY and CDR2 SMNVEV (reference sequence). The CDR3 contains 15 residues. Losses at the gene ends were 7 bases for V and 7 bases for J; bases not matched to a gene: 9. Original handling: Estimation of nucleated cell counts relied on the amplification of reference gene primers. The assay was immunoSEQ multiplex PCR, and TCRdb's table has in-frame clones only and misses some. The DNA gave D and trimming, while V, J and clone size come from that table. The table lists about 330,000 clones, approximately 90% of them singletons. Sequenced: peripheral blood. The origin of this receptor is a woman aged 45-59 years with active or convalescent COVID-19. V and J are TRBV27 and TRBJ2-1, with 11 bases lining up with TRBD1. The CDR3 sequence is CASNVDRGLLNEQFF. For the CDR3, the DNA is TGTGCCAGCAACGTGGACAGGGGGCTTCTAAATGAGCAGTTCTTC.